This is a list of T cell receptor beta chains from one sample in a study of blood T cell repertoires in COVID-19. Produced via immunoSEQ multiplex PCR; TCRdb's table is partial and in-frame only. This sample has a few hundred thousand clones, with around 85% found just once. Material: peripheral blood. The receptor set was obtained from a human donor in a cohort sampled during active COVID-19. Each CDR3 is given with its conserved first and last residue. The D gene is left open where the match is weak. Some rows mark clone size as missing; the rest say once, few, many or name a class of expanded clone.

v_gene: TRBV6-5
j_gene: TRBJ1-5
d_gene: NA
abundance: NA
CDR3nt: TGTGCCACCTCACGCGCAGGGTGGGACAATCAGCCCCAGCATTTT
CDR3aa: CATSRAGWDNQPQHF

v_gene: TRBV5-4
j_gene: TRBJ2-7
d_gene: NA
abundance: NA
CDR3nt: TGTGCCAGCAGCTTGGTTGGAGGGTCGAACGAGCAGTACTTC
CDR3aa: CASSLVGGSNEQYF

v_gene: TRBV15
j_gene: TRBJ2-5
d_gene: NA
abundance: NA
CDR3nt: TGTGCCACCAGCAAGAGTACCGCGGAGACCCAGTACTTC
CDR3aa: CATSKSTAETQYF

v_gene: TRBV30
j_gene: TRBJ1-2
d_gene: NA
abundance: NA
CDR3nt: TGTGCCTGGAGTGTACAGGAAAACTATGGCTACACCTTC
CDR3aa: CAWSVQENYGYTF

v_gene: TRBV18
j_gene: TRBJ1-5
d_gene: TRBD1
abundance: NA
CDR3nt: TGTGCCAGCTCAAGACAGGGAGGCAATCAGCCCCAGCATTTT
CDR3aa: CASSRQGGNQPQHF

v_gene: TRBV6-2/TRBV6-3
j_gene: TRBJ2-7
d_gene: NA
abundance: once
CDR3nt: TGTGCCAGCAGCTTATCCGGGGTAGGGGAGCAGTACTTC
CDR3aa: CASSLSGVGEQYF

v_gene: TRBV7-9
j_gene: TRBJ1-3
d_gene: TRBD1
abundance: NA
CDR3nt: TGTGCCAGCAGCTTGTCAGGGGGCGCCATATATTTT
CDR3aa: CASSLSGGAIYF

v_gene: TRBV19
j_gene: TRBJ1-1
d_gene: NA
abundance: NA
CDR3nt: TGTGCCAGTAGTAAGAGACAGGTAAACGGTGAAGCTTTCTTT
CDR3aa: CASSKRQVNGEAFF

v_gene: TRBV7-9
j_gene: TRBJ2-7
d_gene: TRBD2
abundance: NA
CDR3nt: TGTGCCAGCACCCTACTAGCGGGGGGCAGCGAGCAGTACTTC
CDR3aa: CASTLLAGGSEQYF

v_gene: TRBV7-6
j_gene: TRBJ2-3
d_gene: TRBD1
abundance: NA
CDR3nt: TGTGCCAGCACGCGAGGGACAGTGGGCACAGATACGCAGTATTTT
CDR3aa: CASTRGTVGTDTQYF

v_gene: TRBV3-1/TRBV3-2
j_gene: TRBJ2-7
d_gene: NA
abundance: NA
CDR3nt: TGTGCCAGCAGCCAACCCGACAGCTCCTACGAGCAGTACTTC
CDR3aa: CASSQPDSSYEQYF

v_gene: TRBV4-2
j_gene: TRBJ1-1
d_gene: NA
abundance: NA
CDR3nt: TGTGCCAGCAGCCAAGTTGGGGGGAATCTGTACACTGAAGCTTTCTTT
CDR3aa: CASSQVGGNLYTEAFF

v_gene: TRBV19
j_gene: TRBJ1-2
d_gene: TRBD1
abundance: once
CDR3nt: TGTGCCAGTACCAGGACAGGACCCACTAACTATGGCTACACCTTC
CDR3aa: CASTRTGPTNYGYTF

v_gene: TRBV19
j_gene: TRBJ2-5
d_gene: TRBD1
abundance: NA
CDR3nt: TGTGCCAGTACCTCGACAGGGCGAGAGACCCAGTACTTC
CDR3aa: CASTSTGRETQYF

v_gene: TRBV6-2/TRBV6-3
j_gene: TRBJ1-2
d_gene: NA
abundance: NA
CDR3nt: TGTGCCAGCAGTTACCAGGTGGGCTATGGCTACACCTTC
CDR3aa: CASSYQVGYGYTF

v_gene: TRBV7-9
j_gene: TRBJ2-3
d_gene: NA
abundance: NA
CDR3nt: TGTGCCAGCAGCTTTCAAGGGGGCACAGATACGCAGTATTTT
CDR3aa: CASSFQGGTDTQYF

v_gene: TRBV29-1
j_gene: TRBJ2-7
d_gene: NA
abundance: NA
CDR3nt: TGCAGCGTTGAAATGCGGAACCGATACTACGAGCAGTACTTC
CDR3aa: CSVEMRNRYYEQYF

v_gene: TRBV6-5
j_gene: TRBJ1-2
d_gene: NA
abundance: few
CDR3nt: TGTGCCACCCTGTGGGAGGGGTTGAATAACTATGGCTACACCTTC
CDR3aa: CATLWEGLNNYGYTF

v_gene: TRBV3-1/TRBV3-2
j_gene: TRBJ2-1
d_gene: TRBD1
abundance: NA
CDR3nt: TGTGCCAGCAGCCATCGGACAGGGGCACCCTACAATGAGCAGTTCTTC
CDR3aa: CASSHRTGAPYNEQFF

v_gene: TRBV7-9
j_gene: TRBJ2-7
d_gene: NA
abundance: NA
CDR3nt: TGTGCCAGCACTAGGACAATTACCTACGAGCAGTACTTC
CDR3aa: CASTRTITYEQYF

v_gene: TRBV4-1
j_gene: TRBJ2-7
d_gene: TRBD1
abundance: NA
CDR3nt: TGCGCCAGCAGCCAAGACTCGGGACAGGTCTTTGACGAGCAGTACTTC
CDR3aa: CASSQDSGQVFDEQYF

v_gene: TRBV5-1
j_gene: TRBJ2-1
d_gene: TRBD1
abundance: NA
CDR3nt: TGCGCCAGCAGCTTTGCCGGGACAGGGGCTCAGTTCTTC
CDR3aa: CASSFAGTGAQFF

v_gene: TRBV27
j_gene: TRBJ1-1
d_gene: NA
abundance: once
CDR3nt: TGTGCCAGCAGTTTATTAGGCGGAGTTGAAGCTTTCTTT
CDR3aa: CASSLLGGVEAFF

v_gene: TRBV7-8
j_gene: TRBJ2-3
d_gene: TRBD2
abundance: NA
CDR3nt: TGTGCCAGCACCGAGGTGGGCCTAGCGGGGGGAGGGAAAGATACGCAGTATTTT
CDR3aa: CASTEVGLAGGGKDTQYF

v_gene: TRBV30
j_gene: TRBJ2-2
d_gene: NA
abundance: NA
CDR3nt: TGTGCCTGGAGGGCAGACAGGTGGGCCGGGGAGCTGTTTTTT
CDR3aa: CAWRADRWAGELFF

v_gene: TRBV12-5
j_gene: TRBJ2-7
d_gene: NA
abundance: NA
CDR3nt: TGTGCTAGTGGGCCCGGGACCTACGAGCAGTACTTC
CDR3aa: CASGPGTYEQYF

v_gene: TRBV24-1
j_gene: TRBJ2-2
d_gene: NA
abundance: NA
CDR3nt: TGTGCCACCAGTGATCGGGACTTCGCGAACACCGGGGAGCTGTTTTTT
CDR3aa: CATSDRDFANTGELFF

v_gene: TRBV2
j_gene: TRBJ2-7
d_gene: TRBD2
abundance: NA
CDR3nt: TGTGCCAGCAATGGACTAGTCACAGACGAGCAGTACTTC
CDR3aa: CASNGLVTDEQYF

v_gene: TRBV27
j_gene: TRBJ2-6
d_gene: TRBD1
abundance: NA
CDR3nt: TGTGCCAGCAGTTGGGACAGGCGGAGTACCGGGGCCAACGTCCTGACTTTC
CDR3aa: CASSWDRRSTGANVLTF

v_gene: TRBV11-3
j_gene: TRBJ2-1
d_gene: TRBD1
abundance: once
CDR3nt: TGTGCCAGCAGCTTAGCCGACAGGGGGGGCTACAATGAGCAGTTCTTC
CDR3aa: CASSLADRGGYNEQFF

v_gene: TRBV11-3
j_gene: TRBJ2-7
d_gene: TRBD1
abundance: NA
CDR3nt: TGTGCCAGCAGCGAGAGGGACAGGCCCTACGAGCAGTACTTC
CDR3aa: CASSERDRPYEQYF

v_gene: TRBV7-2
j_gene: TRBJ2-1
d_gene: NA
abundance: once
CDR3nt: TGTGCCAGCAGCTATACAAGGAGCTCCTACAATGAGCAGTTCTTC
CDR3aa: CASSYTRSSYNEQFF

v_gene: TRBV24-1
j_gene: TRBJ2-7
d_gene: TRBD1
abundance: NA
CDR3nt: TGTGCCACCAGTGATCGGGACAGGGAATACGAGCAGTACTTC
CDR3aa: CATSDRDREYEQYF

v_gene: TRBV7-9
j_gene: TRBJ1-1
d_gene: TRBD1
abundance: NA
CDR3nt: TGTGCCAGCAGCTTCCCGGACAGGACCGAAGCTTTCTTT
CDR3aa: CASSFPDRTEAFF

v_gene: TRBV11-1
j_gene: TRBJ2-3
d_gene: NA
abundance: NA
CDR3nt: TGTGCCAGCAGCCCGTATCCCTCTAGCACAGATACGCAGTATTTT
CDR3aa: CASSPYPSSTDTQYF

v_gene: TRBV15
j_gene: TRBJ2-5
d_gene: NA
abundance: NA
CDR3nt: TGTGCCACCAGCAGGACCGGGACTTGGGATGAGACCCAGTACTTC
CDR3aa: CATSRTGTWDETQYF

v_gene: TRBV7-9
j_gene: TRBJ2-7
d_gene: NA
abundance: NA
CDR3nt: TGTGCCAGCAGCTTAGCGAGCCCCCAAAGCCCACTTTACGAGCAGTACTTC
CDR3aa: CASSLASPQSPLYEQYF

v_gene: TRBV9
j_gene: TRBJ1-6
d_gene: NA
abundance: NA
CDR3nt: TGTGCCAGCAGCGCACCGGGGGGCGGCCAGGGGTCACCCCTCCACTTT
CDR3aa: CASSAPGGGQGSPLHF

v_gene: TRBV11-2
j_gene: TRBJ1-2
d_gene: TRBD1
abundance: NA
CDR3nt: TGTGCCAGCACGACAGGGGGGGACTATGGCTACACCTTC
CDR3aa: CASTTGGDYGYTF

v_gene: TRBV2
j_gene: TRBJ1-4
d_gene: NA
abundance: NA
CDR3nt: TGTGCCTCCCGAGAGTCCTCAACTAATGAAAAACTGTTTTTT
CDR3aa: CASRESSTNEKLFF

v_gene: TRBV7-2
j_gene: TRBJ2-1
d_gene: TRBD2
abundance: NA
CDR3nt: TGTGCCAGCAGCTTAGGACTAGCGGGGGAAACGAATGAGCAGTTCTTC
CDR3aa: CASSLGLAGETNEQFF

v_gene: TRBV30
j_gene: TRBJ2-7
d_gene: NA
abundance: NA
CDR3nt: TGTGCCTCCTCCCGGGACACCCTGGTCGAGCAGTACTTC
CDR3aa: CASSRDTLVEQYF

v_gene: TRBV19
j_gene: TRBJ2-1
d_gene: NA
abundance: NA
CDR3nt: TGTGCCAGTAGTATAGGGGGGAGGAGGGCATACAATGAGCAGTTCTTC
CDR3aa: CASSIGGRRAYNEQFF

v_gene: TRBV4-2
j_gene: TRBJ2-1
d_gene: TRBD1
abundance: NA
CDR3nt: TGTGCCAGCAGCCACACTTCCTTCCGGGACAGGTTTGTGGGTGAGCAGTTCTTC
CDR3aa: CASSHTSFRDRFVGEQFF

v_gene: TRBV20-1
j_gene: TRBJ1-1
d_gene: NA
abundance: NA
CDR3nt: TGCAGTGCTAGTAAGGGAGGGCTTTCCGAAGCTTTCTTT
CDR3aa: CSASKGGLSEAFF

v_gene: TRBV5-5
j_gene: TRBJ2-7
d_gene: TRBD1
abundance: once
CDR3nt: TGTGCCAGCAGCGTCACAGGGGGCTCCGCCTACGAGCAGTACTTC
CDR3aa: CASSVTGGSAYEQYF

v_gene: TRBV6-5
j_gene: TRBJ1-2
d_gene: NA
abundance: once
CDR3nt: TGTGCCAGCAGCTTCAGACAGCCTGGCTATGGCTACACCTTC
CDR3aa: CASSFRQPGYGYTF

v_gene: TRBV9
j_gene: TRBJ2-2
d_gene: TRBD1
abundance: once
CDR3nt: TGTGCCAGCAGCTTTAGGACAGGGGATACCGGGGAGCTGTTTTTT
CDR3aa: CASSFRTGDTGELFF

v_gene: TRBV5-1
j_gene: TRBJ1-1
d_gene: NA
abundance: NA
CDR3nt: TGCGCCAGCAGCTTGGCCGGAGCCCCCCTTACTGAAGCTTTCTTT
CDR3aa: CASSLAGAPLTEAFF

v_gene: TRBV19
j_gene: TRBJ2-2
d_gene: TRBD1
abundance: NA
CDR3nt: TGTGCCAGTAGCCCTGGGACAGCCACCGGGGAGCTGTTTTTT
CDR3aa: CASSPGTATGELFF

v_gene: TRBV28
j_gene: TRBJ1-2
d_gene: NA
abundance: NA
CDR3nt: TGTGCCAGCACCTTTAACTATGGCTACACCTTC
CDR3aa: CASTFNYGYTF